The TCR beta chain described here comes from a study of beta chain features in type 1 diabetes. Populations isolated by sorting all had purity greater than 95%. Comment on this clone: Its antigen is currently unknown.

Findings of the study overall: VDJ junctions from type 1 diabetes patients carried fewer insertions and larger deletions. Any HLA-type effect on TCRB rearrangement remained unresolved here. Among patients, naive, central memory and Treg TCRB repertoires appeared more similar than among healthy donors.

Reverse transcription of all isolated RNA meant that expressed TCRB transcripts were sequenced. Method: immunoSEQ multiplex PCR; TCRdb's copy keeps in-frame clones and lacks some. The repertoire holds 150,000 to 170,000 clones, with about 7.3% as singletons. The source of this sequence is a man in his late teens or twenties in good health. The sequenced sample consisted of central memory CD4+ T cells from blood.

The CDR3 DNA is TGTGCCTGGGGTAACAGGGGCGGGCAGCCCCAGCATTTT. This translates into CAWGNRGGQPQHF. The chain carries TRBV30 and TRBJ1-5, with 7 bases that match TRBD1. J was trimmed by 7 bases and V by 5 bases; bases with no gene match: 8. There are 13 residues in the CDR3. Germline V gene sequence: CDR1 GTSNPN, CDR2 SVGIG (reference sequence). The full variable domain, completed using reference TRBV30 and TRBJ1-5, is SQTIHQWPATLVQPVGSPLSLECTVEGTSNPNLYWYRQAAGRGLQLLFYSVGIGQISSEVPQNLSASRPQDRQFILSSKKLLLSDSGFYLCAWGNRGGQPQHFGDGTRLSIL.